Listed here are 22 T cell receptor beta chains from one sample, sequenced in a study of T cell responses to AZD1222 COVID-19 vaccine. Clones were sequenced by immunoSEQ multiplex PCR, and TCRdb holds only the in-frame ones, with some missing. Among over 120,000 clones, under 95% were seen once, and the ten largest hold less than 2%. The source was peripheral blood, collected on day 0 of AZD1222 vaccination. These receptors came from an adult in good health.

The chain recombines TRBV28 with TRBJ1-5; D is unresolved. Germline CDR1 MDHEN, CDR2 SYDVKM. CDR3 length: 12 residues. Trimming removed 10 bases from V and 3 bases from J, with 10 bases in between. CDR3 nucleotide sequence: TGTGCCACCACTGTGGCCAATCAGCCCCAGCATTTT. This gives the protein CATTVANQPQHF.

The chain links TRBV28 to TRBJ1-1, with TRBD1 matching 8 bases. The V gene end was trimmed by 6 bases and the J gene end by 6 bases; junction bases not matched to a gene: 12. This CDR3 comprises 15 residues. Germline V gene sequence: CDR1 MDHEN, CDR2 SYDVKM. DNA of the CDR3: TGTGCCAGCAGCCCCTTTGGACAGGGCGGACCTGAAGCTTTCTTT. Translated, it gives CASSPFGQGGPEAFF.

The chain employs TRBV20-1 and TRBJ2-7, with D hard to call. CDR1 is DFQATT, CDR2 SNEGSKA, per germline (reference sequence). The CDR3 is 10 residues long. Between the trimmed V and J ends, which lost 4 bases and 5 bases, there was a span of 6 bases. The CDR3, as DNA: TGCAGTGCTACCCCCCACGAGCAGTACTTC. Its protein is CSATPHEQYF.

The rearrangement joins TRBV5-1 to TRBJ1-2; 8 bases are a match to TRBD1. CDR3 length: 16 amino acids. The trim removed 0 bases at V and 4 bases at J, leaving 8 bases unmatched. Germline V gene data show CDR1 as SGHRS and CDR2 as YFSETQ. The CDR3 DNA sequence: TGCGCCAGCAGCTTGGAAACTCAGGGGGCGGGCTATGGCTACACCTTC. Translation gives CASSLETQGAGYGYTF. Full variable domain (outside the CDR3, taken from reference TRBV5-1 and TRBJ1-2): KAGVTQTPRYLIKTRGQQVTLSCSPISGHRSVSWYQQTPGQGLQFLFEYFSETQRNKGNFPGRFSGRQFSNSRSEMNVSTLELGDSALYLCASSLETQGAGYGYTFGSGTRLTVV.

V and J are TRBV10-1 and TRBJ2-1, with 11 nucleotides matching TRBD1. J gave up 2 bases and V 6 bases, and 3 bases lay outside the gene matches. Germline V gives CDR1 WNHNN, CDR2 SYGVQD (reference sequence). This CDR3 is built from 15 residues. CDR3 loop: CASRADRGPYNEQFF. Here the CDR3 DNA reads TGCGCCAGCAGGGCGGACAGGGGGCCCTACAATGAGCAGTTCTTC.

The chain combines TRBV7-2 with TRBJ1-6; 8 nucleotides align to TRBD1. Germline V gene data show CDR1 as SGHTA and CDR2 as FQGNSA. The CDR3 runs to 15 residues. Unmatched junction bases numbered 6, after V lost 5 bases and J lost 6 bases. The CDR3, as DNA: TGTGCCAGCAGCGTCCAGGGGGCGCGTAATTCACCCCTCCACTTT. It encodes CASSVQGARNSPLHF.

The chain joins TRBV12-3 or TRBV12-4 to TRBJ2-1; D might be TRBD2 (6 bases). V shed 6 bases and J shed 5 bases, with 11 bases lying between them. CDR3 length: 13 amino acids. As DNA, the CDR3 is TGTGCCAGCAGGGCCTCTAGCGACAATGAGCAGTTCTTC. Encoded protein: CASRASSDNEQFF.

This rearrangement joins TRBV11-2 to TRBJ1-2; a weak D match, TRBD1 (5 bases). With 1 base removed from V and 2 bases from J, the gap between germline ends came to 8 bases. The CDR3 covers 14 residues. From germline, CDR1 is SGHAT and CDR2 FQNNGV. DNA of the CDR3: TGTGCCAGCAGCTTAGTCAGGGAAAACTATGGCTACACCTTC. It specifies CASSLVRENYGYTF.

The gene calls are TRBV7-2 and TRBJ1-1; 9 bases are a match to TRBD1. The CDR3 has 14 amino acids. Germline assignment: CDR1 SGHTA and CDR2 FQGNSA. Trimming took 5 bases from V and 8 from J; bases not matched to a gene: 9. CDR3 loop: CASSPQGAGIEAFF. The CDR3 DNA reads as TGTGCCAGCAGCCCACAGGGGGCTGGAATCGAAGCTTTCTTT.

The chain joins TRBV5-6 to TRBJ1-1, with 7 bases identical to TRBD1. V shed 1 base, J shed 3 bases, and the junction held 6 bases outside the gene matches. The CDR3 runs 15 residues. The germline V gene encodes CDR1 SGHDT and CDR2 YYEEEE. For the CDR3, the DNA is TGTGCCAGCAGCTTGATGAGGGGGCTGCACACTGAAGCTTTCTTT. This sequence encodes CASSLMRGLHTEAFF. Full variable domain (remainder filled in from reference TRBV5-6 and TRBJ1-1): DAGVTQSPTHLIKTRGQQVTLRCSPKSGHDTVSWYQQALGQGPQFIFQYYEEEERQRGNFPDRFSGHQFPNYSSELNVNALLLGDSALYLCASSLMRGLHTEAFFGQGTRLTVV.

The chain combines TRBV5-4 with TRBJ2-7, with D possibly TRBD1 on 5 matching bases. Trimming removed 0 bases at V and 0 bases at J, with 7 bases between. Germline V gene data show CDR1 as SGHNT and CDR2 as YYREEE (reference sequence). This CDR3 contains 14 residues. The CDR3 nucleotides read TGTGCCAGCAGCTTGGATCAGGGCTCCTACGAGCAGTACTTC. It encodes CASSLDQGSYEQYF.

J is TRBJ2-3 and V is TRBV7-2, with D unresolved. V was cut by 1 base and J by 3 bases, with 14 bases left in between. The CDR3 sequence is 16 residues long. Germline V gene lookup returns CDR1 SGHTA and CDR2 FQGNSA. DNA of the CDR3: TGTGCCAGCAGCTTAGGTTCCTCTGTCGGTACAGATACGCAGTATTTT. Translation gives CASSLGSSVGTDTQYF.

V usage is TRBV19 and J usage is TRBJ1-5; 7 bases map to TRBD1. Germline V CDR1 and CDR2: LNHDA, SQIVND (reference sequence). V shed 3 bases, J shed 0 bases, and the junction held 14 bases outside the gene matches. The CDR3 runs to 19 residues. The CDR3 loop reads CASSIISGQTFFSNQPQHF. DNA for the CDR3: TGTGCCAGTAGTATTATTTCGGGACAGACCTTCTTTAGCAATCAGCCCCAGCATTTT.

The DNA for the CDR3 is TGTGCCACCAGCAACCAAATGACAGGGGGCGCGGGAAAACTGTTTTTT. Protein: CATSNQMTGGAGKLFF. This chain connects TRBV15 to TRBJ1-4, with 10 bases matching TRBD1. Germline lookup yields CDR1 LNHNV and CDR2 YYDKDF (reference sequence). The J segment lost 10 bases and the V segment lost 4 bases, leaving 12 bases of the junction unmatched. CDR3 length: 16 residues.

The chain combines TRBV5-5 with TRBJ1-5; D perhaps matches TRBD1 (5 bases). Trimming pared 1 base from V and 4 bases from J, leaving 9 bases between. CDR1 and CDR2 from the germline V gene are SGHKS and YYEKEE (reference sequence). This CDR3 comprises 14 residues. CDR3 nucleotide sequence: TGTGCCAGCAGCTTGCCCGGGGGGAATCAGCCCCAGCATTTT. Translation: CASSLPGGNQPQHF. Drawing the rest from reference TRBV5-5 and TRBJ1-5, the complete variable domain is DAGVTQSPTHLIKTRGQQVTLRCSPISGHKSVSWYQQVLGQGPQFIFQYYEKEERGRGNFPDRFSARQFPNYSSELNVNALLLGDSALYLCASSLPGGNQPQHFGDGTRLSIL.

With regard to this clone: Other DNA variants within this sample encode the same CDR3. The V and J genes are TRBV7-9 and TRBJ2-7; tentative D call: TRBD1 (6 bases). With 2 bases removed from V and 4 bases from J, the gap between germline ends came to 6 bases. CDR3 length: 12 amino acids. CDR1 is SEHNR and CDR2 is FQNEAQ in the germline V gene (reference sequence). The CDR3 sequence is CASSLTGYEQYF. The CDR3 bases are TGTGCCAGCAGCTTAACAGGGTACGAGCAGTACTTC.

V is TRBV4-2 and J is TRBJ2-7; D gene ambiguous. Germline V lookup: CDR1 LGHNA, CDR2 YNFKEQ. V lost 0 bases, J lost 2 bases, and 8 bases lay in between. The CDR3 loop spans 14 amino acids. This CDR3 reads CASSQERGTYEQYF. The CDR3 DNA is TGTGCCAGCAGCCAAGAGCGCGGCACCTACGAGCAGTACTTC.

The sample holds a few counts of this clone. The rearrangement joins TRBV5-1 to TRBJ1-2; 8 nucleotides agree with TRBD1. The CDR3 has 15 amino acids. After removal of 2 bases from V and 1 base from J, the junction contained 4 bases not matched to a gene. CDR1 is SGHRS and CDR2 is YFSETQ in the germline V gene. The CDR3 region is CASSLQGGYNYGYTF. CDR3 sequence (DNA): TGCGCCAGCAGCTTACAGGGGGGCTATAACTATGGCTACACCTTC.

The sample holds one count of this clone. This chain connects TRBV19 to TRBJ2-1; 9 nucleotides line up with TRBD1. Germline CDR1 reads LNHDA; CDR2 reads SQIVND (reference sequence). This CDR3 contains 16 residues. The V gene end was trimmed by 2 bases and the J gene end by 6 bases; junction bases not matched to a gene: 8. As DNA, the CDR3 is TGTGCCAGTAGTATATCCGGGACAGGGTTGGTCAATGAGCAGTTCTTC. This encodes CASSISGTGLVNEQFF.

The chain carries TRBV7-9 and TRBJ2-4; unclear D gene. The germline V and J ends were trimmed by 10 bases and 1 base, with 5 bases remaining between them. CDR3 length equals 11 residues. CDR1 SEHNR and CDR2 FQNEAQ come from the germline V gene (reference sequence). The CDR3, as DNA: TGTGCCACGGATGCCAAAAACATTCAGTACTTC. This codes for CATDAKNIQYF.

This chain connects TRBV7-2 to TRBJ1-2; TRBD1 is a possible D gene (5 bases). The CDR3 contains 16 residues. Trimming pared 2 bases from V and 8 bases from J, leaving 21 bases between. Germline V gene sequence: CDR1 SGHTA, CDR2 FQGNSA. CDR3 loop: CASSLRQGSGYGGYTF. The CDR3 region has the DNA TGTGCCAGCAGCTTACGTCAGGGCTCAGGTTACGGGGGCTACACCTTC.

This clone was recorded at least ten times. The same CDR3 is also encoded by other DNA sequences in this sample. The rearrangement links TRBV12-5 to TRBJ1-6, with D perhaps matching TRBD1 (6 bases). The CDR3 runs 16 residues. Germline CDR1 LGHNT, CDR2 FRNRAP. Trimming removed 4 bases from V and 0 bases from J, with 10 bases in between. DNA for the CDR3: TGTGCTAGTGGTTCTACAGGGAGCTCCTATAATTCACCCCTCCACTTT. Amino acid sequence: CASGSTGSSYNSPLHF.